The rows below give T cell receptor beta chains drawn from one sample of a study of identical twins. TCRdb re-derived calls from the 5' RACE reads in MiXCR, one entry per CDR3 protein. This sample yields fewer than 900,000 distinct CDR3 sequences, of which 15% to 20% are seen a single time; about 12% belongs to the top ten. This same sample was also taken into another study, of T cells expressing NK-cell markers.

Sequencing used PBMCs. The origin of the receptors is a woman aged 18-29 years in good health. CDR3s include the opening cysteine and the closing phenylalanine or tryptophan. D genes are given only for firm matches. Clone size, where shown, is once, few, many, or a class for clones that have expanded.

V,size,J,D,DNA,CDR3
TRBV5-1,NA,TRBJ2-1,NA,TGCGCCAGCAGCTTGGCCAATCGAGAGCAGTTCTTC,CASSLANREQFF
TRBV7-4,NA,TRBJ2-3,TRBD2,TGTGCCAGCAGCGCGTGTACTAGCGGGGCAAGCAAAGATACGCAGTATTTT,CASSACTSGASKDTQYF
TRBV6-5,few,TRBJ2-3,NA,TGTGCCAGCAGTTACGGGGGGACCCGCGGAGATACGCAGTATTTT,CASSYGGTRGDTQYF
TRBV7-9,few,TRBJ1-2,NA,TGTGCCAGCAGCTTAAGTTCCAGGCTCTATGGCTACACCTTC,CASSLSSRLYGYTF
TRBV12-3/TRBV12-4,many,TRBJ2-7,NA,TGTGCCACGTCCAGGGGTTACGAGCAGTACTTC,CATSRGYEQYF
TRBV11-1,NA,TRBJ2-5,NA,TGTGCCAGCAGCCTTCCCCCGGAGGTCGTCATTTACCAAGAGACCCAGTACTTC,CASSLPPEVVIYQETQYF
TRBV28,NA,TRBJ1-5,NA,TGTGCCAGTACTCCAAGGCGGGGGGCTGGCAATCAGCCCCAGCATTTT,CASTPRRGAGNQPQHF
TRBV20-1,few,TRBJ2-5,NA,TGCAGTGCCGTGAGCAAAGAGACCCAGTACTTC,CSAVSKETQYF
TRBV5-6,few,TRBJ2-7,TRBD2,TGCGCCAGCAGGCCTACGCTAGCGGGGGGTAACGAGCAGTACTTC,CASRPTLAGGNEQYF
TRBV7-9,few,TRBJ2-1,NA,TGTGCCAGCAGCTTGCTTACAGGCAGCGCCGATGAGCAGTTCTTC,CASSLLTGSADEQFF
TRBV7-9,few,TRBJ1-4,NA,TGTGCCAGCAGCTCCCGGGACGTCTTTGTTGAAAAACTGTTTTTT,CASSSRDVFVEKLFF
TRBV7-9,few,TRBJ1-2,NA,TGTGCCAGCAGCTTAAAAGCGGGCGGCTACACCTTC,CASSLKAGGYTF
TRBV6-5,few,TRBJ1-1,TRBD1,TGTGCCAGCAGTTACTCGATCCAGGGGGGCACTGAAGCTTTCTTT,CASSYSIQGGTEAFF
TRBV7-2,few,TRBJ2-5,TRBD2,TGTGCCAGCAGCCCTGGGCGGGAGCTTCAAGAGACCCAGTACTTC,CASSPGRELQETQYF
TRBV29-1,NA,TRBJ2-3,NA,TGCAGCGTTGTGTCGGGGTCGGATACGCAGTATTTT,CSVVSGSDTQYF
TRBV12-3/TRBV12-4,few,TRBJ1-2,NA,TGTGCCAGCAGGCGGCGGCTCTATGGCTACACCTTC,CASRRRLYGYTF
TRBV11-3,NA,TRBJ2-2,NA,TGTGCCAGCAGCCGGAGGAGCGGGGAGCTGTTTTTT,CASSRRSGELFF
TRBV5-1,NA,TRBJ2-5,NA,TGCGCCAGCGGAACCTCAGAGACCCAGTACTTC,CASGTSETQYF
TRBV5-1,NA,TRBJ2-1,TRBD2,TGCGCCAGCAGCTTCCAGACTAGCGGGAGGGTCTCAACCTACAATGAGCAGTTCTTC,CASSFQTSGRVSTYNEQFF
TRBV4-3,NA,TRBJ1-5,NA,TGCGCCAGCAGCCAAGATCTGGGCGAGCATCAGCCCCAGCATTTT,CASSQDLGEHQPQHF
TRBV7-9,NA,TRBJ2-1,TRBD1,TGTGCCAGCAGCGGAGACAGGGATGGACGGAATGAGCAGTTCTTC,CASSGDRDGRNEQFF
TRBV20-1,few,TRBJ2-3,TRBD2,TGCAGTGCACCTACTAGCGGGAGGGCTTTCATTCTGGGGGATACGCAGTATTTT,CSAPTSGRAFILGDTQYF
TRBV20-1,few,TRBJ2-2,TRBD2,TGCAGTGCTAGACCTAGCGGGAGGTACACCGGGGAGCTGTTTTTT,CSARPSGRYTGELFF
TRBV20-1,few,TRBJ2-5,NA,TGCAGGGTTCTTGGAGCCGGGGAGACCCAGTACTTC,CRVLGAGETQYF
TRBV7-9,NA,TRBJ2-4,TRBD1,TGTGCCAGCAGGTCTCGGGACAGAGACAACTTC,CASRSRDRDNF
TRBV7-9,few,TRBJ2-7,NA,TGTGCCAGCAGCTTAGGAACTGGAAGTTGGTACTTC,CASSLGTGSWYF
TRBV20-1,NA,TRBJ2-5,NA,TGCAGTGCTCTACAGGGAGAGACCCAGTACTTC,CSALQGETQYF
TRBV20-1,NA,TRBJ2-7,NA,TGCAGTGCTAGAGATCTTAACGCAGGGGTAAACGAGCAGTACTTC,CSARDLNAGVNEQYF